These 25 T cell receptor beta chains were sequenced from one sample in a study of CD8 T cells in ankylosing spondylitis. TCRdb passed the 5' RACE reads through MiXCR, listing each CDR3 protein once. The sample has about 200,000 distinct CDR3 sequences, 25% to 30% seen once; the top ten hold roughly 6.7%. Sequencing was performed on blood, either unsorted or a sorted T cell fraction (not recorded which). These receptors were obtained from a male donor with ankylosing spondylitis or in good health (not recorded which).

The chain is built from TRBV5-1 and TRBJ1-1; unclear D gene. CDR3 length equals 13 residues. CDR1 is SGHRS, CDR2 YFSETQ, per germline. Trimming cost V 4 bases and J 6 bases, with 13 bases left between them. CDR3 in DNA: TGCGCCAGCAGCCTAGAGCCGGGGTCTGAAGCTTTCTTT. Translating gives CASSLEPGSEAFF.

The V and J genes are TRBV6-1 and TRBJ1-2; 11 nucleotides align to TRBD1. Germline assignment: CDR1 MNHNS and CDR2 SASEGT. The CDR3 covers 14 residues. Trimming removed 5 bases from V and 4 bases from J; junction bases left unmatched: 3. CDR3 amino acids: CASSRTGGIYGYTF. The CDR3 bases are TGTGCCAGCAGTCGGACAGGGGGCATCTATGGCTACACCTTC.

This clonotype showed up many times. The rearrangement links TRBV7-2 to TRBJ2-3; D is ambiguous. Trimming took off 3 bases at V and 1 base at J, with 8 bases between the two ends. This CDR3 is built from 14 residues. Germline CDR1 SGHTA, CDR2 FQGNSA. The CDR3: CASSLGPRTDTQYF. The CDR3 bases are TGTGCCAGCAGCTTGGGCCCTCGCACAGATACGCAGTATTTT.

This clonotype was detected only once. The V gene is TRBV5-1, the J gene TRBJ2-5, with TRBD1 identical over 7 bases. Per the germline V gene, CDR1 is SGHRS and CDR2 is YFSETQ. This CDR3 region has 13 residues. Unmatched junction bases numbered 7, after V lost 6 bases and J lost 5 bases. This CDR3 reads CASKTGSSETQYF. CDR3 in DNA: TGCGCCAGCAAGACAGGGAGTTCGGAGACCCAGTACTTC. The variable domain in full, completed from reference TRBV5-1 and TRBJ2-5, reads KAGVTQTPRYLIKTRGQQVTLSCSPISGHRSVSWYQQTPGQGLQFLFEYFSETQRNKGNFPGRFSGRQFSNSRSEMNVSTLELGDSALYLCASKTGSSETQYFGPGTRLLVL.

Many counts were recorded for this clonotype. V is TRBV20-1 and J is TRBJ1-2, with 9 nucleotides matching TRBD1. The length of the CDR3 is 12 residues. Germline CDR1 is DFQATT and CDR2 is SNEGSKA (reference sequence). V lost 6 bases, J lost 8 bases, and 7 bases stayed unmatched. CDR3 region: CSATGQGYGYTF. CDR3 sequence (DNA): TGCAGTGCCACGGGACAGGGCTACGGCTACACCTTC.

This clonotype appeared a single time. The rearrangement links TRBV4-3 to TRBJ2-1; D may be TRBD2 (6 bases). Germline V gene data show CDR1 as LGHNA and CDR2 as YSLEER. The CDR3 has 17 amino acids. V lost 0 bases and J lost 2, with 14 bases in between. CDR3 coding DNA: TGCGCCAGCAGCCAAGATCTCCTCGCGGGAACCTACAATGAGCAGTTCTTC. Protein: CASSQDLLAGTYNEQFF.

This clonotype appeared many times. The chain uses TRBV5-6 and TRBJ2-1; D not resolved. V gave up 9 bases and J gave up 3 bases, with 13 bases separating them. This CDR3 comprises 13 residues. Germline V CDR1 and CDR2: SGHDT, YYEEEE. The CDR3 DNA follows: TGTGCCATGGGGAAGGGTAACTACAATGAGCAGTTCTTC. It translates to CAMGKGNYNEQFF.

The chain employs TRBV7-2 and TRBJ1-6; TRBD1 agrees at 8 bases. Germline loops: CDR1 SGHTA, CDR2 FQGNSA. This CDR3 spans 15 amino acids. Trimming removed 5 bases from V and 10 bases from J; junction bases left unmatched: 10. CDR3 amino acids: CASSPAGTGHSPLHF. The CDR3 region has the DNA TGTGCCAGCAGCCCAGCCGGGACAGGACACTCACCCCTCCACTTT.

The chain carries TRBV20-1 and TRBJ2-2, with 8 positions matching TRBD1. J gave up 4 bases and V 0 bases, and 7 bases lay outside the gene matches. CDR1 DFQATT and CDR2 SNEGSKA come from the germline V gene (reference sequence). CDR3 length: 16 amino acids. The CDR3 region has the DNA TGCAGTGCTAGAGATGAAGCAGGGGGCGGCACCGGGGAGCTGTTTTTT. This encodes CSARDEAGGGTGELFF.

This clonotype occurred many times. The chain carries TRBV20-1 and TRBJ2-7, with D tentatively TRBD1 or TRBD2 (5 bases each). The V end lost 6 bases, the J end lost 5 bases, and 20 bases lay between the germline ends. Looked up from germline, CDR1 is DFQATT and CDR2 is SNEGSKA (reference sequence). The CDR3 loop spans 14 amino acids. In DNA, the CDR3 is TGCAGTGCCGGATCAGCCTCCCGGGGCCACGAGCAGTACTTC. Encoded protein: CSAGSASRGHEQYF.

This clonotype has at least ten counts. The chain joins TRBV18 to TRBJ2-5; D not resolved. The germline V gene encodes CDR1 KGHSH and CDR2 LQKENI. The CDR3 extends over 15 amino acids. The ends were cut back, 1 base at V and 4 bases at J, with 13 bases in the middle. The DNA for the CDR3 is TGTGCCAGCTCACCACGAGGTTCGGTGGGAGAGACCCAGTACTTC. This gives the protein CASSPRGSVGETQYF.

The rearrangement joins TRBV20-1 to TRBJ2-5; 10 bases line up with TRBD2. Germline CDR1 and CDR2: DFQATT and SNEGSKA (reference sequence). V shed 6 bases and J 5 bases; nucleotides not matched to a gene: 12. This CDR3 is built from 15 residues. CDR3 protein: CSAPIGASGSETQYF. The CDR3 DNA reads TGCAGTGCCCCCATCGGGGCTAGCGGGAGTGAGACCCAGTACTTC.

The table lists this clonotype with many counts. The chain has TRBV7-2 and TRBJ1-1; no firm D call. In germline, CDR1 is SGHTA, CDR2 FQGNSA. Trimming removed 3 bases at V and 0 bases at J, with 5 bases between. The CDR3 has 13 amino acids. Written as DNA, the CDR3 is TGTGCCAGCAGCTTTGCCTTGAACACTGAAGCTTTCTTT. It yields the protein CASSFALNTEAFF.

CDR3: CASSTNPGQRNTEAFF. Here the CDR3 DNA reads TGTGCCAGTAGCACAAATCCGGGACAGAGAAACACTGAAGCTTTCTTT. The J gene is TRBJ1-1, the V gene TRBV19, with 7 bases aligning to TRBD1. Germline V gene data show CDR1 as LNHDA and CDR2 as SQIVND (reference sequence). The CDR3 has 16 residues. Trimming took 6 bases from V and 2 from J; bases not matched to a gene: 12. Full variable domain (remainder filled in from reference TRBV19 and TRBJ1-1): DGGITQSPKYLFRKEGQNVTLSCEQNLNHDAMYWYRQDPGQGLRLIYYSQIVNDFQKGDIAEGYSVSREKKESFPLTVTSAQKNPTAFYLCASSTNPGQRNTEAFFGQGTRLTVV.

Many counts were recorded for this clonotype. This chain joins TRBV12-3 or TRBV12-4 and TRBJ2-4; D possibly matches TRBD1 or TRBD2 (5 bases each). The CDR3 is 14 amino acids. Between the trimmed V and J ends, which lost 1 base and 3 bases, there was a span of 7 bases. CDR3 nucleotide sequence: TGTGCCAGCAGTTTAGGAGGGGTCAAAAACATTCAGTACTTC. Its protein product is CASSLGGVKNIQYF.

This clonotype was counted a few times. This sequence joins TRBV3-1 and TRBJ2-7; D is unresolved. CDR1 LGHDT and CDR2 YNNKEL come from the germline V gene (reference sequence). This CDR3 spans 13 amino acids. Trimming shortened V by 8 bases and J by 3 bases, and 14 bases separated the two germline ends. The CDR3 loop reads CASRESPSYEQYF. The CDR3 DNA is TGTGCCAGCCGAGAGTCCCCCAGCTACGAGCAGTACTTC.

This clonotype was observed many times. This rearrangement joins TRBV15 to TRBJ1-1; D gene ambiguous. Germline values: CDR1 LNHNV, CDR2 YYDKDF (reference sequence). The ends were cut back, 0 bases at V and 1 base at J, with 3 bases in the middle. The CDR3 is 13 amino acids. The CDR3 nucleotides read TGTGCCACCAGCAGAGATTGGAACACTGAAGCTTTCTTT. It encodes CATSRDWNTEAFF.

This clonotype was observed at least ten times. The gene calls are TRBV6-1 and TRBJ1-6, with D maybe TRBD1 (6 bases). The CDR3 has 14 amino acids. Germline V CDR1 and CDR2: MNHNS, SASEGT. Trimming pared 6 bases from V and 4 bases from J, leaving 10 bases between. The CDR3 DNA reads TGTGCCAGCAGGCCAACAGGGTATAATTCACCCCTCCACTTT. Its protein product is CASRPTGYNSPLHF.

There are many counts of this clonotype. CDR3 residues: CSVLGQNTEAFF. In DNA, the CDR3 is TGCAGCGTGCTTGGACAGAACACTGAAGCTTTCTTT. The chain links TRBV29-1 to TRBJ1-1, with D maybe TRBD1 (5 bases). The V and J ends lost 6 bases and 1 base respectively, with 9 bases between them. The CDR3 is 12 amino acids. Per the germline V gene, CDR1 is SQVTM and CDR2 is ANQGSEA.

The rearrangement joins TRBV29-1 to TRBJ1-2; a weak D match, TRBD1 (5 bases). V was cut by 2 bases and J by 4 bases, with 17 bases left in between. Germline CDR1 is SQVTM and CDR2 is ANQGSEA. The CDR3 contains 15 residues. CDR3 in DNA: TGCAGCGTTGAAAAAAGGGGATCCAGGGCCTATGGCTACACCTTC. Translated, it gives CSVEKRGSRAYGYTF.

The gene calls are TRBV5-6 and TRBJ2-1; 8 bases line up with TRBD1. Germline V CDR1 and CDR2: SGHDT, YYEEEE. V dropped 6 bases and J dropped 4; count of bases not matched to a gene: 6. The CDR3 has 14 amino acids. Written as DNA, the CDR3 is TGTGCCAGCACCGAGGACAGGGCTTACAATGAGCAGTTCTTC. Protein sequence: CASTEDRAYNEQFF.

The CDR3, as DNA: TGCAGTGCTAGACCTAGCGGGAGGGCGATCACAGATACGCAGTATTTT. This codes for CSARPSGRAITDTQYF. The chain links TRBV20-1 to TRBJ2-3; 12 bases are shared with TRBD2. V lost 2 bases, J lost 2 bases, and 5 bases stayed unmatched. Germline V lookup: CDR1 DFQATT, CDR2 SNEGSKA (reference sequence). The length of the CDR3 is 16 residues.

The chain uses TRBV3-1 and TRBJ2-7, with 8 bases aligning to TRBD2. Trimming at V came to 4 bases and at J to 6 bases, leaving 8 bases not matched to a gene. Germline assignment: CDR1 LGHDT and CDR2 YNNKEL (reference sequence). The CDR3 spans 14 residues. CDR3 region: CASSPRTGGLEQYF. Here the CDR3 DNA reads TGTGCCAGCAGCCCCCGAACGGGAGGGCTCGAGCAGTACTTC.

This clonotype was observed a few times. The chain is built from TRBV6-5 and TRBJ2-1, with D perhaps TRBD1 (6 bases). The V end was cut by 2 bases, the J end by 2 bases, with 7 bases between. There are 14 residues in the CDR3. CDR1 is MNHEY and CDR2 is SVGAGI in the germline V gene. Written as DNA, the CDR3 is TGTGCCAGCAGTTACAAGGGGGCCTACAATGAGCAGTTCTTC. Its protein is CASSYKGAYNEQFF.

The rearrangement links TRBV10-3 to TRBJ2-5; 8 bases map to TRBD2. Trimming at V came to 3 bases and at J to 4 bases, leaving 4 bases not matched to a gene. This CDR3 contains 14 residues. Germline V gene lookup returns CDR1 ENHRY and CDR2 SYGVKD. CDR3 sequence: CAISEAGVGETQYF. CDR3 nucleotides: TGTGCCATCAGTGAAGCGGGAGTTGGAGAGACCCAGTACTTC.